This T cell receptor (beta chain) was captured by sequencing in a study of molecular identifiers for immune sequencing clone quantification. About the study: Replicates split RNA from around 20,000 or 99,000 naive CD8 cells five ways, and the researchers sequenced four portions. Whole-study results and caveats: Spiked Jurkat TCR RNA equal to one cell could reportedly be picked out among some 1 million naive cells. The study found clones above 20 RNA copies held over 98% of effector molecules and under 1% in naive cells.

Germline V gene data show CDR1 as KGHDR and CDR2 as SFDVKD. V gave up 8 bases and J gave up 4 bases, with 10 bases separating them. This CDR3 comprises 13 residues. Naive CD8 T cells were FACS-sorted by CD8+CD4-CCR7+CD45RA+ markers. Only a few counts were recorded for this clonotype. Its cognate antigen is unknown. One entry per CDR3 protein results from TCRdb running MiXCR on the PCR reads. The data show about 63,000 distinct CDR3 sequences, with around 19% seen just once and more than 1.3% held by the top ten. This rearrangement joins TRBV24-1 to TRBJ2-2; TRBD2 might be the D (6 bases). The sequence was collected from a human donor in good health. Some libraries in this study had Jurkat cell RNA spiked in. Sequences were obtained from naive CD8+ T cells from blood, with Jurkat cell RNA spiked in. Noted subset: FACS-sorted CD8+CD4-CCR7+CD45RA+ naive T cells. CDR3: CATKPEGTGELFF. The CDR3 DNA is TGTGCCACCAAACCGGAGGGCACCGGGGAGCTGTTTTTT.